Listed here is a single TCR beta chain. This specimen comes from a study of blood T cell repertoires in COVID-19. Study as a whole: From the United States, Italy and Spain came samples of acute and convalescent COVID-19. Sample material is recorded as cDNA or gDNA derived from T cells, B-cell-depleted T cells, or PBMCs.

Individuals drawn from 24 US areas were roughly 18 to 89 years old. Donors in Cohort 3 who had recovered were those with two negative PCRs, healthcare professional clearance, or resolution of their symptoms. Here immunoSEQ multiplex PCR was the method, and the copy in TCRdb shows in-frame clones only, minus some. The sample records approximately 300,000 clones, approximately 92% being singletons. The V and J ends lost 0 bases and 5 bases, in that order; junction bases with no gene match: 5. The germline V gene encodes CDR1 LGHNA and CDR2 YSLEER. The CDR3 is made up of 16 amino acids. The TCR originated in a woman aged 25 to 45 who had recovered from COVID-19. V is TRBV4-3 and J is TRBJ2-1, with TRBD2 matching over 9 bases. The sample consisted of PBMCs or T cells enriched from blood (not recorded which). As DNA, the CDR3 is TGCGCCAGCAGCCAAGAAGGAGCGGGGGGCGACAATGAGCAGTTCTTC. Protein sequence: CASSQEGAGGDNEQFF.